The sequence of this TCR beta chain was determined in a study of technical replicates of blood from a few donors (dated by TCRdb to 2015 to 2018). The protocol used for the library was the immunoSEQ multiplex PCR assay. TCRdb took over this immuneACCESS table, retaining in-frame rearrangements with V and J assigned. Such tables are incomplete; in checked studies, under half of the missing clones stem from an unresolved V gene, and the remainder is unexplained. Within this sample are more than 65,000 clones, with 95% to 96% of them counted one time only. The ten largest clones represent approximately 0.24% of the sample. A word on this clone: It has no known antigen specificity. No much larger clone exists at a distance of one base, and base qualities are not known.

The sequence derives from a human donor in good health. Sequencing was carried out using T cells isolated from PBMCs.

In nucleotides, the sequence is TGTGCCACATCACAGGGGGGAGAGCAGTACTTC. Protein translation: CATSQGGEQYF. Here the chain combines TRBV15 and TRBJ2-7, and 8 junction bases match TRBD1. V is trimmed back by 9 bases and J by 7 bases, and the junction contains 5 bases that no gene match accounts for. The germline V gene (reference sequence) specifies LNHNV as CDR1 and YYDKDF as CDR2. The CDR3 sequence holds 11 residues, the cysteine and phenylalanine included. The entry retains the CDR3 DNA only, 33 bases that are in frame from base 1.